Below, 23 T cell receptor beta chains from the same sample are listed, as sequenced in a study of PD-L1 blockade in urothelial cancer. Specified time point: pretreatment peripheral blood. Measured with immunoSEQ multiplex PCR; TCRdb has only the in-frame clones, and not every one. This table holds approximately 52,000 clones, roughly 80% found once. Sequenced here: PBMCs, sampled around atezolizumab (anti-PD-L1) treatment. These receptors were obtained from a man in his 70s with urothelial cancer.

J is TRBJ1-3 and V is TRBV6-5; 7 bases fit TRBD1. V lost 4 bases and J lost 4; bases outside the gene matches: 7. The V gene's germline CDR1 is MNHEY and CDR2 SVGAGI. The CDR3 has 15 amino acids. The CDR3 protein is CASSSTGLGGNTIYF. Written as DNA, the CDR3 is TGTGCCAGCAGTTCGACAGGGCTAGGAGGAAACACCATATATTTT.

The chain uses TRBV11-3 and TRBJ2-5; possibly TRBD1 for D (6 bases). V was shortened by 5 bases and J by 1 base, with 17 bases between the two germline ends. The CDR3 runs to 16 residues. CDR1 and CDR2 from the germline V gene are SGHNT and YENEEA. CDR3 loop: CASSPTNPDSQETQYF. DNA of the CDR3: TGTGCCAGCAGCCCGACTAACCCGGACAGCCAAGAGACCCAGTACTTC.

In nucleotides, the CDR3 is TGTGCCAGCAGCCAAGTTTACTCCCTACAGGGGAACACTGAAGCTTTCTTT. Translation gives CASSQVYSLQGNTEAFF. V usage is TRBV4-2 and J usage is TRBJ1-1, with a weak D call TRBD1 (6 bases). The V and J ends lost 1 base and 1 base respectively, with 16 bases between them. The CDR3 is 17 amino acids. Per germline, CDR1 LGHNA and CDR2 YNFKEQ.

The chain has TRBV2 and TRBJ2-7; 7 bases agree with TRBD1. CDR1 SNHLY and CDR2 FYNNEI come from the germline V gene. V was clipped by 5 bases and J by 3 bases; unmatched bases: 7. The CDR3 runs 14 residues. The DNA of the CDR3 is TGTGCCAGCAGTAGGGATCCAGGGGGCTACGAGCAGTACTTC. Translated, it gives CASSRDPGGYEQYF.

The J gene is TRBJ1-1, the V gene TRBV7-2; 8 positions match TRBD1. V was pared by 1 base and J by 5 bases, with 3 bases of the junction left unmatched. The CDR3 loop spans 14 amino acids. Germline V CDR1 and CDR2: SGHTA, FQGNSA. The CDR3 spells CASSLVQGGTEAFF. The CDR3 nucleotides read TGTGCCAGCAGCTTAGTACAGGGGGGAACTGAAGCTTTCTTT.

The V gene is TRBV7-2, the J gene TRBJ2-4; 10 bases match TRBD2. Germline CDR1 and CDR2: SGHTA and FQGNSA. CDR3 size: 16 residues. After removal of 2 bases from V and 3 bases from J, the junction contained 4 bases not matched to a gene. As DNA, the CDR3 is TGTGCCAGCAGCTTAACTAGCGGGACGGGCAAAAACATTCAGTACTTC. The encoded protein is CASSLTSGTGKNIQYF. Combining the CDR3 with reference TRBV7-2 and TRBJ2-4 gives the whole variable domain GAGVSQSPSNKVTEKGKDVELRCDPISGHTALYWYRQSLGQGLEFLIYFQGNSAPDKSGLPSDRFSAERTGGSVSTLTIQRTQQEDSAVYLCASSLTSGTGKNIQYFGAGTRLSVL.

V gene TRBV6-1 combines with J gene TRBJ2-7; 8 nucleotides align to TRBD2. The CDR3 extends over 14 amino acids. J lost 5 bases, V lost 4 bases, and 7 bases had no gene match. CDR1 and CDR2 from the germline V gene are MNHNS and SASEGT. As DNA, the CDR3 is TGTGCCAGCAGTGGGAATAGCGGGGTTAACGAGCAGTACTTC. This sequence encodes CASSGNSGVNEQYF.

The gene calls are TRBV18 and TRBJ2-7; weak D call: TRBD2 (5 bases). Germline V CDR1 and CDR2: KGHSH, LQKENI. CDR3 size: 13 residues. Trimming shortened V by 4 bases and J by 7 bases, and 14 bases separated the two germline ends. The CDR3 coding sequence is TGTGCCAGCTCACTTGCCCAGGACTCGGAGCAGTACTTC. Its protein product is CASSLAQDSEQYF.

The V and J genes are TRBV6-1 and TRBJ2-1, with TRBD2 matching over 10 bases. After removal of 7 bases from V and 7 bases from J, the junction contained 10 bases not matched to a gene. CDR1 MNHNS and CDR2 SASEGT come from the germline V gene. The CDR3 covers 15 residues. The CDR3 protein is CASNNPSGRGNEQFF. The CDR3 DNA reads TGTGCCAGCAATAATCCCAGCGGGAGGGGAAATGAGCAGTTCTTC.

This chain connects TRBV5-6 to TRBJ1-5; TRBD1 matches 10 bases. The CDR3 is 15 residues long. CDR1 SGHDT and CDR2 YYEEEE come from the germline V gene. Unmatched junction bases numbered 5, after V lost 3 bases and J lost 5 bases. CDR3 DNA sequence: TGTGCCAGCAGCTCGACAGGGGGCGTCTATCAGCCCCAGCATTTT. This sequence encodes CASSSTGGVYQPQHF.

The chain has TRBV7-2 and TRBJ2-7; no definite D call. CDR1 and CDR2 from the germline V gene are SGHTA and FQGNSA. The CDR3 contains 14 residues. The V end lost 1 base, the J end lost 0 bases, and 7 bases lay between the germline ends. CDR3 sequence: CASSLERSSYEQYF. The CDR3 nucleotides read TGTGCCAGCAGCTTAGAACGGAGCTCCTACGAGCAGTACTTC.

This clone showed up just a few times. CDR3: CASSLTEGYGYTF. DNA for the CDR3: TGTGCCAGCAGCCTTACAGAGGGCTATGGCTACACCTTC. The genes are TRBV7-8 and TRBJ1-2, with no clear D. Trimming shortened V by 5 bases and J by 4 bases, and 11 bases separated the two germline ends. The CDR3 runs to 13 residues. Germline V gene data show CDR1 as SGHVS and CDR2 as FQNEAQ.

This chain connects TRBV7-8 to TRBJ2-3, with TRBD1 matching over 7 bases. CDR3 length: 15 amino acids. After removal of 1 base from V and 1 base from J, the junction contained 2 bases not matched to a gene. Germline V gene sequence: CDR1 SGHVS, CDR2 FQNEAQ. CDR3 in DNA: TGTGCCAGCAGCTTAGACGGGACAGGCACAGATACGCAGTATTTT. It specifies CASSLDGTGTDTQYF.

The chain couples TRBV11-2 to TRBJ2-3; 7 bases are a match to TRBD1. Germline CDR1 and CDR2: SGHAT and FQNNGV. The V gene end was trimmed by 6 bases and the J gene end by 4 bases; junction bases not matched to a gene: 13. The CDR3 runs to 16 residues. In nucleotides, the CDR3 is TGTGCCAGCAGTAGTACCGGGACAGTGGCCGCAGATACGCAGTATTTT. This gives the protein CASSSTGTVAADTQYF.

This chain uses TRBV19 with TRBJ2-6, with TRBD1 as a possible D gene (5 bases). V lost 7 bases and J lost 2, with 12 bases in between. The germline V gene has CDR1 LNHDA and CDR2 SQIVND (reference sequence). The CDR3 is made up of 15 amino acids. In DNA, the CDR3 is TGTGCCAGTAACCCAGGGTCGACTGGGGCCAACGTCCTGACTTTC. Translated: CASNPGSTGANVLTF. Based on the CDR3 plus reference TRBV19 and TRBJ2-6, the full variable domain is DGGITQSPKYLFRKEGQNVTLSCEQNLNHDAMYWYRQDPGQGLRLIYYSQIVNDFQKGDIAEGYSVSREKKESFPLTVTSAQKNPTAFYLCASNPGSTGANVLTFGAGSRLTVL.

The V and J genes are TRBV4-1 and TRBJ1-2, with a possible D match to TRBD1 (5 bases). The CDR3 length is 14 residues. CDR1 and CDR2 from the germline V gene are MGHRA and YSYEKL. Between the trimmed V and J ends, which lost 5 bases and 7 bases, there was a span of 17 bases. For the CDR3, the DNA is TGCGCCAGCAGCGCGCGACCTTCCGACAGTGGCTACACCTTC. Residues: CASSARPSDSGYTF.

The V call is TRBV7-2, the J call TRBJ1-5, with D possibly matching TRBD1 (5 bases). The CDR3 loop spans 14 amino acids. Trimming removed 5 bases at V and 3 bases at J, with 11 bases between. Germline values: CDR1 SGHTA, CDR2 FQGNSA. CDR3 nucleotide sequence: TGTGCCAGCAGCGCGGACACAAACAATCAGCCCCAGCATTTT. As protein: CASSADTNNQPQHF.

This clone was observed a few times. The CDR3 here is CASSRSGTYNEQFF. DNA of the CDR3: TGTGCCAGTAGTCGTTCGGGAACCTACAATGAGCAGTTCTTC. The chain combines TRBV19 with TRBJ2-1; D possibly corresponds to TRBD2 (5 bases). V was trimmed by 5 bases and J by 2 bases, leaving 10 bases between them. The CDR3 totals 14 residues. CDR1 and CDR2 (germline): LNHDA, SQIVND (reference sequence).

This chain connects TRBV9 to TRBJ1-2; D ambiguous. Trimming removed 2 bases at V and 8 bases at J, with 16 bases between. The CDR3 sequence is 14 residues long. Germline V lookup: CDR1 SGDLS, CDR2 YYNGEE. In nucleotides, the CDR3 is TGTGCCAGCAGCGTGGCCTATGGGCTCAACGGCTACACCTTC. Amino acid sequence: CASSVAYGLNGYTF.

The rearrangement joins TRBV4-2 to TRBJ2-7; 7 nucleotides align to TRBD2. J gave up 7 bases and V 1 base, and 4 bases lay outside the gene matches. Germline CDR1 LGHNA, CDR2 YNFKEQ. The CDR3 extends over 13 amino acids. This chain's CDR3 is CASSQVGREEQYF. The CDR3 region has the DNA TGTGCCAGCAGCCAAGTTGGGAGGGAAGAGCAGTACTTC.

The chain has TRBV30 and TRBJ2-7, with D maybe TRBD1 (6 bases). The germline CDR1 and CDR2 sequences are GTSNPN and SVGIG (reference sequence). There are 12 residues in the CDR3. In nucleotides, the CDR3 is TGTGGCGCCGGCAGGGGAAGCTACGAGCAGTACTTC. Amino acids: CGAGRGSYEQYF. Full variable domain (rest looked up from reference TRBV30 and TRBJ2-7): SQTIHQWPATLVQPVGSPLSLECTVEGTSNPNLYWYRQAAGRGLQLLFYSVGIGQISSEVPQNLSASRPQDRQFILSSKKLLLSDSGFYLCGAGRGSYEQYFGPGTRLTVT.

CDR3 nucleotides: TGTGCCAGCAGCCGGACAGGGGAAAATTCACCCCTCCACTTT. Translation: CASSRTGENSPLHF. This sequence joins TRBV5-4 and TRBJ1-6; 9 nucleotides agree with TRBD1. Germline V lookup: CDR1 SGHNT, CDR2 YYREEE (reference sequence). This CDR3 has 14 residues. Unmatched junction bases numbered 3, after V lost 4 bases and J lost 7 bases.

This chain connects TRBV11-3 to TRBJ2-7; TRBD2 matches at 9 bases. CDR1 is SGHNT, CDR2 YENEEA, per germline. The junction had 13 bases not matched to a gene; V was cut back by 6 bases and J by 4 bases. The CDR3 has 16 amino acids. The CDR3 here is CASSPTVLAGSYEQYF. The DNA for the CDR3 is TGTGCCAGCAGTCCAACCGTGCTAGCGGGATCATACGAGCAGTACTTC.